Given below is one TCR beta chain in context. This specimen comes from a study of control samples from healthy donors and cancer patients. In germline, CDR1 is SGDLS, CDR2 YYNGEE. With 3 bases clipped from V and 5 bases from J, the junction kept 11 bases outside the gene matches. The length of the CDR3 is 17 residues. Libraries were prepared by immunoSEQ multiplex PCR; TCRdb keeps only in-frame clonotypes and omits some of them. The top ten clones hold under 7% of a sample with 120,000 to 150,000 clones, 93% of them seen once. J is TRBJ2-1 and V is TRBV9, with 10 bases lining up with TRBD2. The clonotype comes from a man aged 18 to 29 in good health. Material: blood. The CDR3, as DNA: TGTGCCAGCAGCGCCGAGCCTCTAGCGGGAGTACACAATGAGCAGTTCTTC. This translates into CASSAEPLAGVHNEQFF.